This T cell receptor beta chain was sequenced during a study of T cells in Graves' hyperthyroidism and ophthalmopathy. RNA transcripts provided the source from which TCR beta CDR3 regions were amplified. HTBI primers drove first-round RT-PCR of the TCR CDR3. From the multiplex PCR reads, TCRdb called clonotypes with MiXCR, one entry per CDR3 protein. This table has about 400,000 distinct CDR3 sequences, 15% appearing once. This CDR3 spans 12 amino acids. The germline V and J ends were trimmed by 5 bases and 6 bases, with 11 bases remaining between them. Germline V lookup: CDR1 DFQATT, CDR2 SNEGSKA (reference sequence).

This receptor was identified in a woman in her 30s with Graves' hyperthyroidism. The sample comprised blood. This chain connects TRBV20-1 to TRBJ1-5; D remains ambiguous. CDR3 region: CSALVLGQPQHF. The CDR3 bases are TGCAGTGCTCTTGTCCTGGGTCAGCCCCAGCATTTT.